This TCR beta chain was identified in a study of lymphopenia after photon versus proton radiotherapy (dated by TCRdb to about 2019). In the study overall: The immunological effects of photon versus proton radiation therapy were compared in patients with gastrointestinal tumors who developed high-grade lymphopenia. The cohort included some 20 patients with gastrointestinal tumors who developed lymphopenia after receiving either photon or proton therapy. The study was designed to characterize how the impact on the immune system differs between the two radiation modalities.

This clone was found once. The antigen this receptor binds is unknown. No much larger clone is present one base from it, and per-base qualities are unavailable. Summary of the overall study and its limitations: The survival association was examined only in patients who died, and the authors described better survival with proton therapy as a possibility, not as a demonstrated result. Across the cohort, an inverse correlation was found between a larger post-nadir drop in TCR diversity and overall survival time among patients who died. During treatment, patients who received photon therapy lost naive T cells and TCR diversity and gained effector/memory populations, whereas patients who received proton therapy remained relatively stable. After the lymphocyte count nadir, repertoires from photon-treated patients showed oligoclonal expansion, particularly of CD8+ Temra cells, and this expansion drove the decline in diversity.

CDR1 MDHEN and CDR2 SYDVKM were looked up in the germline V gene. The CDR3 goes from the cysteine to the phenylalanine over 14 residues. Solely the CDR3 DNA is kept, with 42 bases framed from the first base. For this chain, trimming is 2 bases at the V end and 3 bases at the J end, and the number of junction bases without a gene match is 0. Preparation of the library involved the immunoSEQ multiplex PCR assay. T cell repertoires were profiled by deep sequencing of rearranged TCR beta loci, alongside multiparametric flow cytometry. The table comes from immuneACCESS by way of TCRdb, which keeps in-frame sequences with V and J called. Part of the clones is missing from these tables; in studies checked, under half for an unresolved V gene and the rest for unknown reasons. In all, the sample holds 50,000 to 60,000 clones, and approximately 92% of those were seen once. Over 15% of the sample lies in the top ten.

Sample: peripheral blood, taken from a patient treated with photon-based radiotherapy. This clonotype was obtained from a middle-aged woman with cholangiocarcinoma. Recombination linked TRBV28 to TRBJ2-2; 7 bases in between match TRBD2. The CDR3 here reads CASSLGGDTGELFF. The nucleotide sequence is TGTGCCAGCAGTTTAGGGGGGGACACCGGGGAGCTGTTTTTT.